The present T cell receptor (beta chain) was sequenced within a study of tumor-infiltrating lymphocytes in localized non-small cell lung cancer. Repertoires were generated with immunoSEQ multiplex PCR, while TCRdb's copy carries only in-frame clones and drops some. The sample contains about 23,000 clones, about two thirds of which appear only once. Study findings and constraints: Technical variation could not be separated from intratumor heterogeneity here.

As for this clone: No antigen is known for it.

The CDR3 contains 15 residues. The V gene lost 0 bases and the J gene lost 11 bases, with 14 bases spanning the gap. In germline, CDR1 is MGHDK, CDR2 SYGVNS. The chain recombines TRBV25-1 with TRBJ1-6, with unresolved D. The receptor comes from a human donor with non-small cell lung cancer. Sequenced input: lung tumor tissue. The CDR3 nucleotides are TGTGCCAGCAGTGAATACGGAGTATCTGAGCCACCCCTCCACTTT. This gives the protein CASSEYGVSEPPLHF.